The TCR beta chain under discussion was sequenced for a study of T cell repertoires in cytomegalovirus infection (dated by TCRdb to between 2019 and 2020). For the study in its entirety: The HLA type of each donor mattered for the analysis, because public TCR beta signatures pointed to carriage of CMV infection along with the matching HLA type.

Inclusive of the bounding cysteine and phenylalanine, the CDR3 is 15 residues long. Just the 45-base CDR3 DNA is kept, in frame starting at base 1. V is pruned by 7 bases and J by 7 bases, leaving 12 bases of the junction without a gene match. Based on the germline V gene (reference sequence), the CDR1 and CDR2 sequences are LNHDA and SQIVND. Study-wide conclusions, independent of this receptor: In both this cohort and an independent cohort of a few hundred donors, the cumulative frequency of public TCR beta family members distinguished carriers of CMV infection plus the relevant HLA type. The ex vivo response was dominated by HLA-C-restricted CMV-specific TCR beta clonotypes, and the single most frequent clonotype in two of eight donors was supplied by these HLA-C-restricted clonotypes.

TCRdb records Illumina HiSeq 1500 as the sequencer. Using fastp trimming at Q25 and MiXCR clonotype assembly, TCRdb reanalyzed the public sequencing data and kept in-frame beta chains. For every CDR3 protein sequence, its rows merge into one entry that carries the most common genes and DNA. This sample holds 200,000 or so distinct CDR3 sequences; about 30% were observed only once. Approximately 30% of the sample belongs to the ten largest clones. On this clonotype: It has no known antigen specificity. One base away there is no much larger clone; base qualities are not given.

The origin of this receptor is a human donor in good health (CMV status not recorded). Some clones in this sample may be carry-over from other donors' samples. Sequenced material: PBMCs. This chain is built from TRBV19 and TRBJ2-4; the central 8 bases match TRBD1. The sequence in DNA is TGTGCCAGTACTCAACAAGGACAGGGTAGGAACATTCAGTACTTC. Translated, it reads CASTQQGQGRNIQYF. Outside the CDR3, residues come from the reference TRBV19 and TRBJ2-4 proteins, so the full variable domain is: DGGITQSPKYLFRKEGQNVTLSCEQNLNHDAMYWYRQDPGQGLRLIYYSQIVNDFQKGDIAEGYSVSREKKESFPLTVTSAQKNPTAFYLCASTQQGQGRNIQYFGAGTRLSVL.